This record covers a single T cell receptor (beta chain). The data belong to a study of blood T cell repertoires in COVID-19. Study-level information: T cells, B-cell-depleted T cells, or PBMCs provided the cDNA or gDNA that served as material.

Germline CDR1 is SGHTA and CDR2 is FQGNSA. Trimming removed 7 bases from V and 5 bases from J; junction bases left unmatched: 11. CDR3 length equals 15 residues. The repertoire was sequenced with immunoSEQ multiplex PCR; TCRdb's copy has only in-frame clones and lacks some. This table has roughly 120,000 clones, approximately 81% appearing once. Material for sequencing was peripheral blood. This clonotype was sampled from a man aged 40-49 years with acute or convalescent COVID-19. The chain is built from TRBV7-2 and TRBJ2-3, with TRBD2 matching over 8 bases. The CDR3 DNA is TGTGCCAGCACCCTTAGCGGGATAGGGTTAGATACGCAGTATTTT. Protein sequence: CASTLSGIGLDTQYF.